This entry is about one TCR beta chain. Its specific antigen is unknown. No much larger clonotype is one base removed from it; base qualities were not supplied. Using the deep immunoSEQ assay, TCR CDR3 regions were amplified from genomic DNA by multiplex PCR. For each cell subset, the extracted genomic DNA was distributed evenly across all wells of several immunoSEQ 96-well plates, and each plate served as one replicate. For sorted subsets, each replicate PCR was loaded with roughly 200 ng genomic DNA, equivalent to 30,000 or so T cell genomes. Purified libraries were quantified with a Qubit 3.0 fluorometer, sized on a Bioanalyzer 2100, and re-quantified with the KAPA Library Quantification kit. A separate single-read 150-cycle Illumina NextSeq 550 flow cell was used to sequence each immunoSEQ 96-well plate. In the authors' own workflow: Because the immunoSEQ output included only junctional sequences and no quality scores, the filtering could not be the same as the filtering used for full-length reads. To assign V/J genes and CDR3, sequences were annotated against IMGT germline references using PyIR, a Python wrapper for IgBLAST v1.9. Any read was removed if the V/J assignment was weak (E-value above 1e-6), the CDR3 was missing, or the read contained stop codons, out-of-frame junctions, or ambiguous translated residues. V3J clonotypes were defined as sequences sharing an identical inferred V gene, J gene, and CDR3 amino acid sequence. The percentage overlap between two repertoires was calculated by dividing the number of shared unique clonotypes by the size of the smaller repertoire. RTK rarefaction, the Chao1 estimator, and Recon v2.1 estimates of unobserved clonotypes were used to assess repertoire richness. Generation probabilities for all TCRbeta clonotypes obtained by the gDNA method from a handful of donors were computed using OLGA. Imported from immuneACCESS, the table was reduced by TCRdb to in-frame sequences with V and J called. These copies leave out some clones; in studies compared against another copy, an unresolved V gene accounts for under half, and the cause of the remainder is not known. V and J calls and clone size follow that table, whereas D and trimming were derived from the DNA. The sample table records some 2.1 million clones; 90% to 95% of these occur just once. The biggest ten clones account for more than 0.1% of the sample.

The cysteine opens and the phenylalanine closes a CDR3 of 18 amino acids. Of the read, only the CDR3 DNA is kept; its 54 bases are in frame from base 1. Reading the germline V gene gives CDR1 LGHNA and CDR2 YNFKEQ. V trim: 0 bases; J trim: 0 bases; unmatched bases: 10. Healthy HIV-negative adults with no recently reported acute infections or vaccinations were included as donors. Every donor was a Caucasian adult residing in Nashville, Tennessee, USA. CD4+ T cells were enriched by magnetic negative selection; naive cells were then positively selected on CD45RA, and the negative fraction formed the memory subset. Blood was obtained by leukapheresis, after which PBMCs were separated by Ficoll-Histopaque density gradient centrifugation and cryopreserved in liquid nitrogen vapor phase. Analytical flow cytometry was used to check the purity and quantity of every magnetically sorted T cell population. Each sorted fraction had its genomic DNA isolated and then quantified by UV absorbance on a Nanodrop 2000c.

These data are taken from a study of shared clonotypes between healthy human individuals (dated by TCRdb to 2020 to 2022). About the full investigation: The cohort included three men and a couple of women between 18 and 49 years of age. To estimate repertoire size and how much clonotype sharing occurs between individuals, the study deeply sequenced the blood TCR repertoires of several healthy adults. Libraries were prepared and TCR repertoires were sequenced by different laboratories using diverse techniques, in order to increase sequencing depth and limit assay-specific biases. Between about 0.8 and 9.5 billion PBMCs per donor were obtained by leukapheresis. For each donor, three plates each were used for CD4 naive and CD4 memory, two plates were used for CD8 naive, and one plate was used for CD8 memory.

Paper-wide results and their limitations: The genetic and exposure-history diversity represented was limited by the small number of donors. Only blood was sampled, and tissue TCR repertoires likely differ from those in blood. Across a few donors, roughly 5.4% of naive CD4, 3% to 3.5% of naive CD8, approximately 2.5% of memory CD4, and approximately 0.4% of memory CD8 clonotypes were shared. Naive subsets generally had larger estimated clonotype richness than memory subsets did. Pairwise subsampling led to the expectation that sequencing depth would affect the degree of clonotype sharing among donors. Compared with non-shared clonotypes, clonotypes shared by all four sorted-subset donors had higher generation probabilities. Incomplete sequencing was indicated by rarefaction of sorted-subset datasets, despite the large sequencing depth.

Sequencing was done on a sample of naive CD4+ T cells sorted from blood. The sample's cell subset or site, from its label and the paper: CD45RA+ positively selected. The sequence was collected from a man aged 18 to 29 in good health. The chain was built from TRBV4-2 and TRBJ1-2, and TRBD1 aligns with 7 junction nucleotides. The encoded CDR3 is CASSQDRRPGTANYGYTF. The DNA is as follows: TGTGCCAGCAGCCAAGATAGGCGACCGGGGACAGCTAACTATGGCTACACCTTC.